This T cell receptor (beta chain) is from a study of T cells during gluten challenge in celiac disease (dated by TCRdb to the late 2010s). Describing the broader study: Paired single-cell TCR sequencing was performed for several challenge participants showing a significant rise in HLA-DQ:gluten tetramer-binding T cells. On the Illumina MiSeq, single-cell libraries were sequenced as paired-end 250 bp and bulk libraries as paired-end 300 bp. During the challenge, blood was drawn at baseline, day 6 and day 14, while duodenal biopsies were taken at baseline and day 14. The research as a whole found: A peak in circulating gluten-specific T cells was observed on day 6, and the day-6 repertoire appeared to be composed largely of expanded preexisting memory clonotypes. Across the 7 patients, 12-44% of single-cell TCR-alpha/beta clonotypes seen at the latest time point had also been present at baseline, compared with about 52-56% in the bulk data. Clonal expansion rose on day 6, as shown by reduced sample-corrected Shannon diversity of circulating gluten-specific T cells.

Preparation of the library involved single-cell sequencing. Sequencer: Illumina MiSeq. Three nested PCRs with multiplexed primers covering all TRA and TRB V genes were used to amplify paired single-cell TCR-alpha and TCR-beta sequences. On the study's bioinformatics: Reads were preprocessed with selected pRESTO steps, and V, D, J genes and CDR3 junctions were assigned with IMGT/HighV-QUEST. Only valid singletons with no more than three chains, each backed by 100 or more reads, were kept as single cells. A clonotype was defined by identical paired TCR-alpha/beta nucleotide sequences, and sharing of only around 0.2% between patients indicated that cross-contamination was negligible. In samples with more than 20 cells, repertoire diversity was estimated using an undersampling-corrected Shannon index. TCRdb reran the public reads through fastp at Q25 and MiXCR, keeping productive beta chains. Rows with a matching CDR3 protein are joined into one entry that keeps the most common DNA and genes. None of the V and J calls come from the authors' own analysis; TCRdb made them. The sample yields almost 200 distinct CDR3 sequences; 49% were counted once. The ten largest clones take up about 48% of the sample.

The table lists this clonotype with a few counts. Base quality data are lacking; no much larger clone is found one base away. Trimming takes 5 bases off V and 1 base off J; junction bases not matched to a gene: 7. There are 15 amino acids in the CDR3, from cysteine to phenylalanine inclusive. Solely the CDR3 DNA is kept, with 45 bases framed from the first base. Via the germline V gene, CDR1 is SGHTA and CDR2 FQGTGA. Treated celiac disease patients on a gluten-free diet underwent a 14-day oral dietary gluten challenge to study recall of gluten-specific T cells. Live lamina propria cells were gated as tetramer-binding CD3+ CD8- CD4+ T cells, excluding CD11c, CD14, CD15, CD19 and CD56 cells. An Aria II cell sorter was used to sort cells as single cells, and also in bulk when tetramer-positive cells were relatively plentiful. From each challenged patient, several duodenal biopsies were obtained at baseline and on day 14. To produce cryopreserved lamina propria cell suspensions, biopsies were stripped of epithelium with EDTA, digested with collagenase, homogenized and filtered. Thawed cells were stained with a pool of PE-conjugated HLA-DQ:gluten tetramers presenting immunodominant gluten epitopes before sorting of tetramer-binding CD4+ T cells.

Recombination joined TRBV7-3 with TRBJ1-1; TRBD1 aligns with 7 central bases. The starting material was gluten-specific CD4+ T cells sorted from the duodenum using tetramers, obtained at baseline or on day 14 of gluten challenge (not recorded which). The receptor comes from a female donor with celiac disease. The sequenced DNA is TGTGCCAGCAGCCCTCATACAGGGGCGAACACTGAAGCTTTCTTT. Its product reads: CASSPHTGANTEAFF.